Listed below are T cell receptor beta chains from one sample, sequenced in a study of cytomegalovirus exposure and HLA in healthy donors. Some clones are missing from TCRdb's copy, which holds only in-frame ones; the method was immunoSEQ multiplex PCR. The data hold about 120,000 clones, with 60% to 80% observed a single time. The material sequenced was PBMCs. These receptors came from a female donor in good health and CMV-seronegative. CDR3s include the opening cysteine and the closing phenylalanine or tryptophan. A D gene is named only where the DNA matches it firmly. Clone size, where shown, is once, few, many, or a class for clones that have expanded.

.,TRBJ2-7,TRBV6-1,TRBD1,CASSEQPGGTYEQYF,TGTGCCAGCAGTGAACAGCCAGGGGGTACCTACGAGCAGTACTTC
.,TRBJ2-7,TRBV9,TRBD2,CASSVGLTSGNYEQYF,TGTGCCAGCAGCGTAGGCTTGACTAGCGGGAACTACGAGCAGTACTTC
.,TRBJ2-5,TRBV11-2,TRBD2,CASSPNGGGKETQYF,TGTGCCAGCAGCCCTAATGGGGGGGGAAAAGAGACCCAGTACTTC
.,TRBJ1-4,TRBV5-6,.,CASSFRGANEKLFF,TGTGCCAGCAGCTTCAGGGGTGCTAATGAAAAACTGTTTTTT
.,TRBJ2-7,TRBV27,TRBD2,CASSPGLAGAYEQYF,TGTGCCAGCAGTCCCGGACTAGCGGGAGCCTACGAGCAGTACTTC
.,TRBJ2-1,TRBV5-1,.,CASSSNTGYNEQFF,TGCGCCAGCAGCTCAAATACAGGTTACAATGAGCAGTTCTTC
.,TRBJ2-1,TRBV27,TRBD2,CASKGGRSGSYNEQFF,TGTGCCAGCAAAGGCGGGAGATCGGGGTCCTACAATGAGCAGTTCTTC
few,TRBJ1-5,TRBV19,.,CASRFRTDSNQPQHF,TGTGCCAGTAGGTTCCGGACAGATAGCAATCAGCCCCAGCATTTT
few,TRBJ2-1,TRBV4-1,TRBD2,CASSQGTSGYNEQFF,TGCGCCAGCAGCCAAGGGACTAGCGGCTACAATGAGCAGTTCTTC
.,TRBJ2-1,TRBV4-1,TRBD2,CASSQVTTSGTYNEQFF,TGCGCCAGCAGCCAAGTTACTACAAGCGGGACCTACAATGAGCAGTTCTTC
.,TRBJ2-7,TRBV27,.,CASSFEGVLNYEQYF,TGTGCCAGCAGTTTCGAAGGGGTCCTGAACTACGAGCAGTACTTC
.,TRBJ1-1,TRBV18,.,CASSPLGRGDTEAFF,TGTGCCAGCTCACCGCTGGGACGGGGGGACACTGAAGCTTTCTTT
.,TRBJ1-5,TRBV27,.,CASSIQSNQPQHF,TGTGCCAGCAGCATACAGAGCAATCAGCCCCAGCATTTT
few,TRBJ1-2,TRBV29-1,TRBD1,CSVSSTGGTVSGYTF,TGCAGCGTCTCTTCGACAGGGGGCACGGTCTCTGGCTACACCTTC
.,TRBJ2-1,TRBV28,.,CASSLGAASYNEQFF,TGTGCCAGCAGTTTGGGAGCGGCCTCCTACAATGAGCAGTTCTTC
few,TRBJ2-7,TRBV27,.,CASSCQGCYEQYF,TGTGCCAGCAGTTGTCAGGGATGCTACGAGCAGTACTTC
.,TRBJ1-5,TRBV6-5,TRBD1,CASRPDRGGGQPQHF,TGTGCCAGCAGACCGGACAGGGGAGGAGGTCAGCCCCAGCATTTT
.,TRBJ2-2,TRBV2,TRBD2,CASSLGLARTGELFF,TGTGCCAGCAGTTTGGGACTAGCGCGCACCGGGGAGCTGTTTTTT
.,TRBJ2-1,TRBV19,TRBD2,CASSSQTSGGPNEQFF,TGTGCCAGTAGTTCCCAGACTAGCGGAGGCCCCAATGAGCAGTTCTTC
.,TRBJ1-1,TRBV5-4,.,CASSLGRYTEAFF,TGTGCCAGCAGCTTGGGGCGGTACACTGAAGCTTTCTTT
once,TRBJ1-3,TRBV15,.,CATSRTVVGNTIYF,TGTGCCACCAGCAGGACAGTGGTCGGAAACACCATATATTTT
.,TRBJ2-5,TRBV7-2,TRBD2,CASSSSGQQETQYF,TGTGCCAGCAGCTCTAGCGGCCAGCAAGAGACCCAGTACTTC
.,TRBJ1-1,TRBV18,.,CASSPELTGTPEAFF,TGTGCCAGCTCACCGGAGCTTACCGGGACACCTGAAGCTTTCTTT
few,TRBJ2-1,TRBV18,TRBD1,CASSPLTTGGLNEQFF,TGTGCCAGCTCACCACTGACGACAGGGGGCCTAAATGAGCAGTTCTTC
few,TRBJ1-1,TRBV20-1,.,CSARALTGAFF,TGCAGTGCTAGAGCTCTCACGGGGGCTTTCTTT
.,TRBJ1-4,TRBV5-4,.,CASSLKETNEKLFF,TGTGCCAGCAGCTTGAAAGAGACTAATGAAAAACTGTTTTTT
once,TRBJ2-2,TRBV5-1,.,CASSWQYGELFF,TGCGCCAGCAGTTGGCAGTACGGGGAGCTGTTTTTT
.,TRBJ2-7,TRBV2,.,CASSTYSYEQYF,TGTGCCAGTTCCACCTACTCCTACGAGCAGTACTTC
.,TRBJ2-1,TRBV7-9,TRBD2,CASSLGLLAGDQNNEQFF,TGTGCCAGCAGCTTAGGTTTACTAGCGGGAGATCAAAACAATGAGCAGTTCTTC
once,TRBJ2-7,TRBV7-8,TRBD1,CASSRQGPYEQYF,TGTGCCAGCAGTAGACAGGGACCATACGAGCAGTACTTC
.,TRBJ2-7,TRBV6-5,TRBD2,CASRSGTRQYF,TGTGCCAGCAGATCCGGGACTAGACAGTACTTC
few,TRBJ1-2,TRBV28,TRBD1,CASTKPGTGSGYTF,TGTGCCAGCACCAAACCCGGGACAGGGTCTGGCTACACCTTC
.,TRBJ1-6,TRBV2,.,CASGDNRNSPLHF,TGTGCCAGCGGTGACAACCGGAATTCACCCCTCCACTTT
.,TRBJ1-5,TRBV5-1,TRBD1,CASSLGTGGYQPQHF,TGCGCCAGCAGCTTGGGGACAGGGGGATATCAGCCCCAGCATTTT
.,TRBJ2-7,TRBV6-1,.,CASSELDLSYEQYF,TGTGCCAGCAGTGAATTGGACTTATCCTACGAGCAGTACTTC
.,TRBJ2-1,TRBV29-1,.,CSGRLSMVEANEQFF,TGCAGCGGCCGCCTTAGTATGGTCGAGGCCAATGAGCAGTTCTTC